Listed below are T cell receptor beta chains from one sample, sequenced in a study of PD-1 blockade in classical Hodgkin lymphoma. The table came from immunoSEQ multiplex PCR; TCRdb's copy has only in-frame clones and leaves some out. The sample lists 30,000 to 45,000 clones; about 89% were seen once. The sample in question was peripheral blood mononuclear cells (PBMCs), obtained at baseline. These TCRs come from a human donor with classical Hodgkin lymphoma. Both conserved end residues are part of each CDR3. The D gene is left open where the match is weak. Only some rows state a clone size, as once, few, many or a class for expanded clones.

-	TRBJ2-3	TRBV27	TRBD1	CASSLEQGSADTQYF	TGTGCCAGCAGTTTAGAACAGGGGTCGGCAGATACGCAGTATTTT
once	TRBJ2-3	TRBV6-6	TRBD1	CASSNSYRGRGDTQYF	TGTGCCAGCAGTAATAGCTACAGGGGGCGCGGAGATACGCAGTATTTT
-	TRBJ2-3	TRBV2	TRBD1	CASSVDRGPLDTQYF	TGTGCCAGCAGTGTCGACAGGGGCCCCCTGGATACGCAGTATTTT
-	TRBJ2-2	TRBV10-3	TRBD1	CAISDRTGFNGELFF	TGTGCCATCAGTGATAGGACAGGGTTTAACGGGGAGCTGTTTTTT
-	TRBJ2-5	TRBV29-1	TRBD2	CSVRRLAGGQETQYF	TGCAGCGTCCGACGCCTAGCGGGAGGACAAGAGACCCAGTACTTC
-	TRBJ1-4	TRBV4-2	-	CAVGGSFEKLFF	TGTGCCGTTGGGGGCTCCTTTGAAAAACTGTTTTTT
once	TRBJ2-5	TRBV6-1	TRBD2	CASSDKMGLALETQYF	TGTGCCAGCAGTGATAAAATGGGACTAGCGTTAGAGACCCAGTACTTC
-	TRBJ2-7	TRBV5-1	-	CASSLGQIFEQYF	TGCGCCAGCAGCTTGGGACAGATTTTCGAGCAGTACTTC
-	TRBJ2-5	TRBV6-5	-	CASRRRETQYF	TGTGCCAGCAGGAGGAGGGAGACCCAGTACTTC
-	TRBJ1-2	TRBV6-6	-	CASRWGRTGNYGYTF	TGTGCCAGCAGATGGGGGCGGACGGGTAACTATGGCTACACCTTC
-	TRBJ1-1	TRBV5-6	-	CASSLASEAFF	TGTGCCAGCAGCTTGGCATCTGAAGCTTTCTTT
-	TRBJ2-7	TRBV5-6	TRBD2	CASSVWASGGGYEQYF	TGTGCCAGCAGCGTATGGGCTAGCGGGGGTGGATACGAGCAGTACTTC
-	TRBJ1-2	TRBV11-2	TRBD1	CASSLTQGAGYGYTF	TGTGCCAGCAGCTTAACACAGGGGGCTGGCTATGGCTACACCTTC
-	TRBJ2-7	TRBV2	-	CASRWDTGTYEQYF	TGTGCCAGCAGGTGGGACACAGGAACTTACGAGCAGTACTTC
-	TRBJ2-5	TRBV4-1	-	CASSQVAVETQYF	TGCGCCAGCAGCCAAGTGGCGGTAGAGACCCAGTACTTC
once	TRBJ2-5	TRBV28	-	CASSLRGLGETQYF	TGTGCCAGCAGTTTAAGGGGTCTTGGAGAGACCCAGTACTTC
few	TRBJ1-2	TRBV6-1	-	CASRGVWEWNGYTF	TGTGCCAGCAGGGGGGTCTGGGAGTGGAATGGCTACACCTTC
-	TRBJ2-7	TRBV6-5	TRBD2	CASTYGPGLVYEQYF	TGTGCCAGCACCTACGGTCCGGGACTAGTCTACGAGCAGTACTTC
-	TRBJ1-1	TRBV5-1	-	CASSGGEAEAFF	TGCGCCAGCAGCGGTGGGGAGGCTGAAGCTTTCTTT
-	TRBJ1-4	TRBV29-1	-	CSVADSLNEKLFF	TGCAGCGTTGCGGACAGCCTTAATGAAAAACTGTTTTTT
-	TRBJ2-2	TRBV19	TRBD1	CASRGQANTGELFF	TGTGCCAGTAGGGGACAGGCGAACACCGGGGAGCTGTTTTTT
-	TRBJ1-3	TRBV6-5	TRBD1	CASSYGDRVGIYF	TGTGCCAGCAGTTACGGAGACAGGGTGGGGATATATTTT
-	TRBJ1-6	TRBV9	-	CASTHGLNSPLHF	TGTGCCAGCACCCATGGATTGAATTCACCCCTCCACTTT
-	TRBJ2-7	TRBV18	TRBD2	CASRLAGASYEQYF	TGTGCCAGCAGATTAGCGGGAGCGTCCTACGAGCAGTACTTC
-	TRBJ1-1	TRBV9	-	CASSGRTGNTEAFF	TGTGCCAGCAGCGGTCGTACAGGGAACACTGAAGCTTTCTTT
-	TRBJ2-2	TRBV5-1	TRBD2	CASSLGTRIPGELFF	TGCGCCAGCAGCTTAGGGACTAGAATCCCGGGGGAGCTGTTTTTT
few	TRBJ2-1	TRBV5-1	TRBD2	CASSGSGGNGQFF	TGCGCCAGCAGCGGTAGCGGGGGCAATGGGCAGTTCTTC
-	TRBJ2-7	TRBV4-1	TRBD2	CASSQLFSTSGNYEQYF	TGCGCCAGCAGCCAATTGTTCTCTACTAGCGGGAACTACGAGCAGTACTTC